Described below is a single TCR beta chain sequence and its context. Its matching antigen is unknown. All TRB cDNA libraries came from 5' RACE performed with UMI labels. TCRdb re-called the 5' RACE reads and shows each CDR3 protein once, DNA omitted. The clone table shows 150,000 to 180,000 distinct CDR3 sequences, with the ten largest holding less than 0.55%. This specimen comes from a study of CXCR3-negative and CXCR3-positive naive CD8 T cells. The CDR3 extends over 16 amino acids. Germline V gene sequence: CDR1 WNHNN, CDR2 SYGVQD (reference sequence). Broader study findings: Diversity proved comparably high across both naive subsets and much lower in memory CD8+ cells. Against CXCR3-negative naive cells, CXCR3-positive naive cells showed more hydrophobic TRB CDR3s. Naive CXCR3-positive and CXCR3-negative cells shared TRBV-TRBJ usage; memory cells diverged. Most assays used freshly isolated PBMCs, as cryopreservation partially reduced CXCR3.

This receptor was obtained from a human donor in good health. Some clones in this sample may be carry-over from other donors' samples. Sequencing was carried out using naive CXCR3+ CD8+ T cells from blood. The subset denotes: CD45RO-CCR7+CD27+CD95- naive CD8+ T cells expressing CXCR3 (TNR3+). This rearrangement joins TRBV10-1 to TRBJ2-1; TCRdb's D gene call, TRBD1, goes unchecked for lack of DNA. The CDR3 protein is CASRNYRDRAYNEQFF.